This T cell receptor beta chain was identified in a study of T cell changes during pregnancy in multiple sclerosis. Trimming stripped 6 bases from V and 8 bases from J, with 13 bases between. The germline gives CDR1 SNHLY, CDR2 FYNNEI. The CDR3 covers 12 residues. The assay was immunoSEQ multiplex PCR, and TCRdb's table has in-frame clones only and misses some. The sample carries about 84,000 clones, roughly 94% recorded once. This chain joins TRBV2 and TRBJ1-1; no definite D call. This sequence was found in a female donor in good health, enrolled as a control in a pregnancy study. The source material was peripheral blood, sampled in the second trimester of pregnancy. The CDR3 coding sequence is TGTGCCAGCAGCCCTACCTCACTGGAAGCTTTCTTT. Translation: CASSPTSLEAFF.